What follows describes a single T cell receptor (beta chain). The data were obtained in a study of PD-1 blockade in classical Hodgkin lymphoma. Stated time point: cycle 4 day 1 (C4D1), after 5 to 7 weeks of nivolumab. Brentuximab vedotin exposure varied, and every patient relapsed after autologous stem cell transplantation. CD4+ T cells were purified from thawed PBMCs by negative selection. Using immunoSEQ multiplex PCR, the repertoire was profiled, and TCRdb retains in-frame clones only, with some absent. The sample lists 20,000 or so clones; around 78% were seen once. Deletions cut 5 bases from V and 2 bases from J, with 10 bases between. The CDR3 has 14 residues. CDR1 and CDR2 from the germline V gene are MNHNY and SVGAGI (reference sequence).

This TCR derives from a human donor with classical Hodgkin lymphoma. This material consisted of CD4+ T cells from blood, taken before the fourth cycle of nivolumab. The rearrangement joins TRBV6-6 to TRBJ1-5; D is unclear. The CDR3 loop reads CASSDRAGNQPQHF. DNA for the CDR3: TGTGCCAGCAGTGACCGGGCAGGCAATCAGCCCCAGCATTTT.